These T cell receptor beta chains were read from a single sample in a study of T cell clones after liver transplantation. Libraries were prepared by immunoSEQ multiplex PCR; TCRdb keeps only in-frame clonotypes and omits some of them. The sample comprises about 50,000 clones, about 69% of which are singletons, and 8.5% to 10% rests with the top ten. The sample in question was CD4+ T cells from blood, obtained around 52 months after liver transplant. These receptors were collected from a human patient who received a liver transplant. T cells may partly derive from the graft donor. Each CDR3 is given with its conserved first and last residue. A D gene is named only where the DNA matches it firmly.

CDR3: CASRLAGGVDEQYF
J: TRBJ2-7
D: TRBD2
V: TRBV5-1

CDR3: CAPAGDDNNQPQHF
J: TRBJ1-5
D: .
V: TRBV6-6

CDR3: CAISPQGSTDTQYF
J: TRBJ2-3
D: .
V: TRBV10-3

CDR3: CASRISIGNEQFF
J: TRBJ2-1
D: .
V: TRBV19

CDR3: CASSSAPPGQAYSYEQYF
J: TRBJ2-7
D: TRBD1
V: TRBV27

CDR3: CASSFASGGSSSYEQYF
J: TRBJ2-7
D: TRBD2
V: TRBV7-2

CDR3: CASSRGLETQYF
J: TRBJ2-5
D: .
V: TRBV11-2

CDR3: CASSFLDSQTSGNTIYF
J: TRBJ1-3
D: .
V: TRBV28

CDR3: CASIPQQEGEKLFF
J: TRBJ1-4
D: .
V: TRBV28

CDR3: CASSSGRGELFF
J: TRBJ2-2
D: .
V: TRBV19

CDR3: CASSNIAAGELFF
J: TRBJ2-2
D: .
V: TRBV6-1

CDR3: CASSKAQENSPLHF
J: TRBJ1-6
D: .
V: TRBV7-3

CDR3: CSVEGGSPPDTQYF
J: TRBJ2-3
D: .
V: TRBV29-1

CDR3: CASSLVTRIPTDTQYF
J: TRBJ2-3
D: .
V: TRBV7-8

CDR3: CASSGTGGTDTIYF
J: TRBJ1-3
D: TRBD1
V: TRBV9

CDR3: CAWSVHGGTDTQYF
J: TRBJ2-3
D: TRBD2
V: TRBV30

CDR3: CASSLLRGGYTF
J: TRBJ1-2
D: .
V: TRBV7-9

CDR3: CASSPDRLVEQYF
J: TRBJ2-7
D: TRBD1
V: TRBV18

CDR3: CASSQISGGINTDTQYF
J: TRBJ2-3
D: TRBD2
V: TRBV4-2

CDR3: CASSLRTGRRKDSGANVLTF
J: TRBJ2-6
D: TRBD1
V: TRBV28

CDR3: CASRPGMALTDTQYF
J: TRBJ2-3
D: .
V: TRBV2

CDR3: CASSPTEHPQHF
J: TRBJ1-5
D: .
V: TRBV27

CDR3: CAWRLWGSGVAGEAFF
J: TRBJ1-1
D: .
V: TRBV30

CDR3: CASSLGRLTTDTQYF
J: TRBJ2-3
D: .
V: TRBV2

CDR3: CASSLGDQGGPLHF
J: TRBJ1-6
D: TRBD1
V: TRBV7-9

CDR3: CASRTEGGTDTQYF
J: TRBJ2-3
D: .
V: TRBV6-1

CDR3: CASSDGTANTEAFF
J: TRBJ1-1
D: TRBD1
V: TRBV9

CDR3: CASSARQGGTTEAFF
J: TRBJ1-1
D: TRBD1
V: TRBV2

CDR3: CASSSRRVGGSYNEQFF
J: TRBJ2-1
D: .
V: TRBV7-8

CDR3: CASSFTTGGNSPLHF
J: TRBJ1-6
D: TRBD1
V: TRBV28

CDR3: CASTFGGSNTGELFF
J: TRBJ2-2
D: TRBD2
V: TRBV5-4

CDR3: CASSESGRENTGELFF
J: TRBJ2-2
D: .
V: TRBV10-2

CDR3: CAWSLGGGSNYGYTF
J: TRBJ1-2
D: .
V: TRBV30

CDR3: CASSIGQGSDTQYF
J: TRBJ2-3
D: TRBD1
V: TRBV5-1

CDR3: CASSAELYNEQFF
J: TRBJ2-1
D: .
V: TRBV11-2

CDR3: CASSPGGGARTYGYTF
J: TRBJ1-2
D: TRBD1
V: TRBV7-2

CDR3: CAFRDISYEQYF
J: TRBJ2-7
D: .
V: TRBV30

CDR3: CASRPAAGNTIYF
J: TRBJ1-3
D: .
V: TRBV11-2

CDR3: CASSPDRGGTGELFF
J: TRBJ2-2
D: TRBD1
V: TRBV5-6

CDR3: CASSLGGLAGSTDTQYF
J: TRBJ2-3
D: TRBD2
V: TRBV5-4

CDR3: CASSLLGTDNNSPLHF
J: TRBJ1-6
D: .
V: TRBV2

CDR3: CASSSTGLAGVNNEQFF
J: TRBJ2-1
D: TRBD2
V: TRBV11-3

CDR3: CATRASLSGDQPQHF
J: TRBJ1-5
D: .
V: TRBV15

CDR3: CASSPSHTGVNTEAFF
J: TRBJ1-1
D: .
V: TRBV18

CDR3: CASSSDRMNTEAFF
J: TRBJ1-1
D: TRBD1
V: TRBV7-8

CDR3: CARFADTQYF
J: TRBJ2-3
D: .
V: TRBV10-1

CDR3: CASSGIAGAEAYEQYF
J: TRBJ2-7
D: TRBD2
V: TRBV19

CDR3: CASSLDGAVTGPDETQYF
J: TRBJ2-5
D: .
V: TRBV11-3

CDR3: CATPRVRETQYF
J: TRBJ2-5
D: .
V: TRBV6-5

CDR3: CASSLATGSEQYF
J: TRBJ2-7
D: .
V: TRBV5-6